The clone carrying this T cell receptor beta chain has ten or more counts. Its specificity is not known. From the 5' RACE reads, TCRdb called clonotypes with MiXCR, one entry per CDR3 protein. The data show approximately 12,000 distinct CDR3 sequences, under 3.5% seen once. The V gene lost 0 bases and the J gene lost 1 base, with 12 bases spanning the gap. The CDR3 has 16 amino acids. Germline assignment: CDR1 SGDLS and CDR2 YYNGEE. This entry is derived from a study of CD8 T cells in ankylosing spondylitis. General study points: Disease-linked clones had a CD8+ phenotype and relatively low frequency in peripheral blood. There was reportedly significant enrichment of clones that were disease-linked in matched ankylosing spondylitis synovial fluid. What seemed typical of ankylosing spondylitis blood was a TCR beta motif built from several highly homologous variants.

The TCR was taken from a male donor with ankylosing spondylitis or in good health (not recorded which). Material for sequencing was blood, either unsorted or a sorted T cell fraction (not recorded which). The rearrangement uses TRBV9 and TRBJ2-3, with D maybe TRBD2 (8 bases). This chain's CDR3 is CASSVAGGGRTDTQYF. CDR3 nucleotides: TGTGCCAGCAGCGTAGCGGGAGGGGGCCGCACAGATACGCAGTATTTT.